This T cell receptor (beta chain) appears in the sequencing data of a study of T cell repertoires in cytomegalovirus infection. The germline V gene encodes CDR1 SNHLY and CDR2 FYNNEI. The length of the CDR3 is 13 residues. The V gene lost 10 bases and the J gene lost 3 bases, with 12 bases spanning the gap. This clonotype showed up just a few times. Its antigen is currently unknown. Each CDR3 protein is one row after TCRdb ran MiXCR on the reads. The table has approximately 390,000 distinct CDR3 sequences, about 34% seen once; the top ten hold less than 15%. This receptor was obtained from a human donor in good health (CMV status not recorded). Some clones in this sample may be carry-over from other donors' samples. V usage is TRBV2 and J usage is TRBJ2-2; weak D call: TRBD2 (5 bases). The material sequenced was cultured PBMCs, taken from culture after CMV antigen stimulation. CDR3 in DNA: TGTGCCAACTCGAGGGAGTACACCGGGGAGCTGTTTTTT. It codes for CANSREYTGELFF.